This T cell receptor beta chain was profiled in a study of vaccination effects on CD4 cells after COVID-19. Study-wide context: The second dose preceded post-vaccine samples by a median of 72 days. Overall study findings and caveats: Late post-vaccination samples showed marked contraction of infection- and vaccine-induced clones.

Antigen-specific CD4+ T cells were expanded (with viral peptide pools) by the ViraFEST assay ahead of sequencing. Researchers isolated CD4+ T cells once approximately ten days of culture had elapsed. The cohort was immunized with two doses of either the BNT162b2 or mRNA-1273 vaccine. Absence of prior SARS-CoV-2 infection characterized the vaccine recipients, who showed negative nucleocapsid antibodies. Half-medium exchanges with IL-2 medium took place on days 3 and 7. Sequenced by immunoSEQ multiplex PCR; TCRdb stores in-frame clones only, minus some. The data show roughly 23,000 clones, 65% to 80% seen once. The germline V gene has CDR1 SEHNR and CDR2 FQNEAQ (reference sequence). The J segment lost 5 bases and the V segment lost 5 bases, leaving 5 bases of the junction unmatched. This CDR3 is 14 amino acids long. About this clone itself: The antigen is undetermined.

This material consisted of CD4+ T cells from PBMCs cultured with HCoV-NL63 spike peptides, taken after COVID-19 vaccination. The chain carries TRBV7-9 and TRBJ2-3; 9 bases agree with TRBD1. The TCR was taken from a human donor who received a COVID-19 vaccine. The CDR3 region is CASSLGQGLDTQYF. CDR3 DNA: TGTGCCAGCAGCCTGGGACAGGGTTTAGATACGCAGTATTTT.